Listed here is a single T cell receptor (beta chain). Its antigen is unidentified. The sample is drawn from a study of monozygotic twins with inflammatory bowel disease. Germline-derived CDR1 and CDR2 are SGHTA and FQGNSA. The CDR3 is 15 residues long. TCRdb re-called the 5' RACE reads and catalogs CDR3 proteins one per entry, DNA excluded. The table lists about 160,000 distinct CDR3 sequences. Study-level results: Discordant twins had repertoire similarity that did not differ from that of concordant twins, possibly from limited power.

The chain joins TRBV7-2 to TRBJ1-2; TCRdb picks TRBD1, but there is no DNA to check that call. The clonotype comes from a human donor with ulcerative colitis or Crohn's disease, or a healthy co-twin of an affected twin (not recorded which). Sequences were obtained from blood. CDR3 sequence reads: CASTITTGTAYGYTF.